These 10 T cell receptor beta chains originate from one sample sequenced in a study of CD4 T cells in relation to SARS-CoV-2 and coronaviruses. Assay used: immunoSEQ multiplex PCR; TCRdb lists only in-frame clones, some missing. The table has tens of thousands of clones, over 70% seen once. No cognate antigen is known for these TCRs. Unexposed donor CD4+ T cells date from about 2011-2019, before the COVID-19 pandemic. The cells were cultured for around ten days before CD4+ T cells were isolated. Material for sequencing was CD4+ T cells from PBMCs, cultured in vitro. These receptors were obtained from a human donor in good health.

V is TRBV3-1 (or the pseudogene TRBV3-2) and J is TRBJ2-1, with 8 nucleotides matching TRBD2. This CDR3 has 16 amino acids. CDR1 LGHDT and CDR2 YNNKEL come from the germline V gene (reference sequence). V was clipped by 0 bases and J by 9 bases; unmatched bases: 10. The DNA for the CDR3 is TGTGCCAGCAGCCAAGATCCCGGGACTAGGGTTGGTGAGCAGTTCTTC. It specifies CASSQDPGTRVGEQFF.

This chain uses TRBV4-1 with TRBJ2-5, with D tentatively TRBD1 (6 bases). The germline gives CDR1 MGHRA, CDR2 YSYEKL. Trimming pared 1 base from V and 4 bases from J, leaving 13 bases between. The CDR3 runs to 15 residues. The CDR3 reads CASSQVGGQTETQYF. CDR3 DNA sequence: TGCGCCAGCAGCCAAGTTGGGGGCCAAACAGAGACCCAGTACTTC.

The chain joins TRBV7-9 to TRBJ1-1; the D is unclear. Germline assignment: CDR1 SEHNR and CDR2 FQNEAQ (reference sequence). This CDR3 has 14 residues. V dropped 1 base and J dropped 5 bases, with 11 bases sitting between them. The DNA for the CDR3 is TGTGCCAGCAGCTTAGAGGCGGGTTTGACTGAAGCTTTCTTT. It specifies CASSLEAGLTEAFF.

This rearrangement joins TRBV3-1 (or the pseudogene TRBV3-2) to TRBJ1-5, with TRBD1 matching 11 bases. Looked up from germline, CDR1 is LGHDT and CDR2 is YNNKEL (reference sequence). The V gene end was trimmed by 1 base and the J gene end by 5 bases; junction bases not matched to a gene: 1. This CDR3 has 15 amino acids. Here the CDR3 DNA reads TGTGCCAGCAGCCAAGGGGGACAGGGGGATCAGCCCCAGCATTTT. Residues: CASSQGGQGDQPQHF.

This clone was counted a few times. The chain is built from TRBV14 and TRBJ2-2; tentatively, D is TRBD1 (5 bases). The length of the CDR3 is 13 residues. The germline CDR1 and CDR2 sequences are SGHDN and FVKESK. The germline V and J ends were trimmed by 6 bases and 7 bases, with 12 bases remaining between them. The CDR3 DNA follows: TGTGCCAGCAGACCGCAGGGCCGCGGGGAGCTGTTTTTT. Its translation is CASRPQGRGELFF.

This clone was counted a few times. The J gene is TRBJ1-4, the V gene TRBV5-4; D remains unclear. The CDR3 has 15 amino acids. CDR1 is SGHNT, CDR2 YYREEE, per germline (reference sequence). V lost 4 bases to trimming and J lost 5 bases, with 15 bases between them. The CDR3 spells CASSRDLGDNEKLFF. CDR3 bases: TGTGCCAGCAGCCGAGATCTGGGAGACAATGAAAAACTGTTTTTT.

For the CDR3, the DNA is TGTGCCAGCAGTTACTCTTCGGCGTCAACTAATGAAAAACTGTTTTTT. The encoded protein is CASSYSSASTNEKLFF. The chain recombines TRBV6-2 or TRBV6-3 with TRBJ1-4, with D unresolved. Deletions cut 0 bases from V and 0 bases from J, with 8 bases between. The germline V gene has CDR1 MNHEY and CDR2 SVGEGT. This CDR3 spans 16 amino acids.

The chain has TRBV28 and TRBJ1-2; D is perhaps TRBD1 (6 bases). Germline lookup yields CDR1 MDHEN and CDR2 SYDVKM. Deletions cut 11 bases from V and 8 bases from J, with 18 bases between. This CDR3 has 12 residues. CDR3 sequence: CAVTSGAWGYTF. The CDR3 bases are TGTGCCGTTACATCGGGGGCGTGGGGCTACACCTTC.

J is TRBJ1-3 and V is TRBV4-3; TRBD1 is a possible D gene (5 bases). V lost 0 bases and J lost 10, with 10 bases in between. The CDR3 contains 13 residues. Germline V lookup: CDR1 LGHNA, CDR2 YSLEER. The CDR3 region has the DNA TGCGCCAGCAGCCAAGATCGAGGGGCTACCATATATTTT. Translation: CASSQDRGATIYF.

The rearrangement uses TRBV19 and TRBJ1-1; maybe TRBD1 (6 bases). Looked up from germline, CDR1 is LNHDA and CDR2 is SQIVND (reference sequence). The CDR3 runs 18 residues. V shed 6 bases and J shed 2 bases, with 25 bases lying between them. The chain's CDR3 is CASSHPGGGRDLNTEAFF. The CDR3 DNA reads TGTGCCAGTAGCCACCCCGGGGGGGGGCGCGACCTAAACACTGAAGCTTTCTTT. Full variable domain (outside the CDR3, taken from reference TRBV19 and TRBJ1-1): DGGITQSPKYLFRKEGQNVTLSCEQNLNHDAMYWYRQDPGQGLRLIYYSQIVNDFQKGDIAEGYSVSREKKESFPLTVTSAQKNPTAFYLCASSHPGGGRDLNTEAFFGQGTRLTVV.